This T cell receptor beta chain was profiled in a study of T cell responses to AZD1222 COVID-19 vaccine. V was pared by 0 bases and J by 3 bases, with 8 bases between. Germline lookup yields CDR1 SGHTA and CDR2 FQGTGA. The length of the CDR3 is 14 residues. TCRdb keeps only in-frame clones here, not all; method: immunoSEQ multiplex PCR. The table includes around 130,000 clones, about 86% detected once. This sequence originates from an adult in good health. This chain uses TRBV7-3 with TRBJ1-2, with D hard to call. Sequences were derived from peripheral blood, sampled on day 0 of AZD1222 vaccination. Written as DNA, the CDR3 is TGTGCCAGCAGCTTAACGGGCGGTGACTATGGCTACACCTTC. Protein sequence: CASSLTGGDYGYTF.